This TCR beta chain is drawn from a study of T-cell memory formation after mild COVID-19. At the level of the study: Among the donors, TCR clusters were largely specific to each donor. Findings of the study overall: Contracting CD4+ clones lay largely in CM and EM, with CD8+ ones residing in EMRA. Nothing confirmed that second-wave clones peaking on day 37 were specific for SARS-CoV-2. Clones contracting day 15 to 85 were balanced CD4/CD8; later expanders leaned CD4+.

This clonotype was picked up many times. The antigen remains undetermined. Germline V gives CDR1 SGHTA, CDR2 FQGNSA. The V gene end was trimmed by 1 base and the J gene end by 4 bases; junction bases not matched to a gene: 3. The CDR3 runs to 16 residues. Each CDR3 protein gets one entry after TCRdb re-called the 5' RACE reads with MiXCR. The sample has 250,000 to 300,000 distinct CDR3 sequences; 15% to 20% are singletons. The receptor was derived from a man aged 18 to 30 who had mild COVID-19 (a few samples of this study predate the infection). Cell type and time point are not known. The V gene is TRBV7-2, the J gene TRBJ2-1; the match to TRBD2 covers 11 bases. The sample comprised PBMCs or a T cell subset sorted from them (not recorded which). CDR3 residues: CASSLVASGGYNEQFF. As DNA, the CDR3 is TGTGCCAGCAGCTTAGTTGCTAGCGGGGGGTACAATGAGCAGTTCTTC.